The sequence of this T cell receptor (beta chain) was determined in a study of T cells in Graves' hyperthyroidism and ophthalmopathy. The investigators amplified TCR beta CDR3 regions from RNA transcripts. Primed by the HTBI set, a first-round RT-PCR was run on the TCR CDR3. MiXCR, run by TCRdb on the multiplex PCR reads, gives a single entry per CDR3 protein. The sample holds about 760,000 distinct CDR3 sequences, 30% to 40% seen once. Material for sequencing was blood. This clonotype was obtained from a woman aged 40-49 years with Graves' hyperthyroidism.

The CDR3 nucleotides read TGTGCCAGCAGCAGAGGACAGGCGGCCATGAACACTGAAGCTTTCTTT. Translating it yields CASSRGQAAMNTEAFF. The V and J genes are TRBV9 and TRBJ1-1; 7 nucleotides match TRBD1. CDR1 is SGDLS, CDR2 YYNGEE, per germline. The ends lost 4 bases at V and 0 bases at J; junction bases unmatched: 9. The CDR3 spans 16 residues.